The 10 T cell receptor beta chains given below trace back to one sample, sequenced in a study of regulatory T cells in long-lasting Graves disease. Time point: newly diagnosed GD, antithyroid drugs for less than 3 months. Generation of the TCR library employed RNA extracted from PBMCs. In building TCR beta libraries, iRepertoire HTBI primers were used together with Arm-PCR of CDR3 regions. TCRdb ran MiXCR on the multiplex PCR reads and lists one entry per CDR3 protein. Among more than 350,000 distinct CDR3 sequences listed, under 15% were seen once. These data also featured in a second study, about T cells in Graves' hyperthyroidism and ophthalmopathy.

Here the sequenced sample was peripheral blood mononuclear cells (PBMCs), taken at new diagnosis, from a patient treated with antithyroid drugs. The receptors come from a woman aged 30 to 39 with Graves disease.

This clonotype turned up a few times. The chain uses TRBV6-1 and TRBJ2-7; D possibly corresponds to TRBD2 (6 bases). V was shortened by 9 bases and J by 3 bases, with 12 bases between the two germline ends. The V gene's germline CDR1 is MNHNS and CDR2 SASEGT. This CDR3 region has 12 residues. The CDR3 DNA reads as TGTGCCAGTGGAGGGACGTTCTACGAGCAGTACTTC. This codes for CASGGTFYEQYF.

CDR3 sequence (DNA): TGTGCCAGCAGTGCCGCGGGGGGTTTGGGCAATGAGCAGTTCTTC. This translates into CASSAAGGLGNEQFF. J is TRBJ2-1 and V is TRBV6-1; 8 bases are shared with TRBD2. V was pared by 4 bases and J by 6 bases, with 8 bases of the junction left unmatched. This CDR3 is built from 15 residues. CDR1 and CDR2 (germline): MNHNS, SASEGT.

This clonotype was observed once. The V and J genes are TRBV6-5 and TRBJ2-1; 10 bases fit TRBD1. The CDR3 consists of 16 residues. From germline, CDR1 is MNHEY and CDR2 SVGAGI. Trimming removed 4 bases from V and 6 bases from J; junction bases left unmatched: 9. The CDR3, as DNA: TGTGCCAGCAGTTTTTCCGGGACAGGGGAAGTCAATGAGCAGTTCTTC. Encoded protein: CASSFSGTGEVNEQFF.

The CDR3, as DNA: TGTGCCAGCAGCCGTAGCGGGAACTACAATGAGCAGTTCTTC. This sequence encodes CASSRSGNYNEQFF. The chain couples TRBV6-2 or TRBV6-3 to TRBJ2-1; 8 positions agree with TRBD2. CDR3 length: 14 amino acids. V trimming: 6 bases; J trimming: 3 bases; junction bases outside the gene matches: 4. Germline CDR1 is MNHEY and CDR2 is SVGEGT.

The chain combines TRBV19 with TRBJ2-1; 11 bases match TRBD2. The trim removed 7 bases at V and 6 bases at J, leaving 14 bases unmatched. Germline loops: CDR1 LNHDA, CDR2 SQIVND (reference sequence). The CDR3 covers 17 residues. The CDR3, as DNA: TGTGCCAGTACCAAAACCCCAACTAGCGGGAGTATCAATGAGCAGTTCTTC. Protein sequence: CASTKTPTSGSINEQFF.

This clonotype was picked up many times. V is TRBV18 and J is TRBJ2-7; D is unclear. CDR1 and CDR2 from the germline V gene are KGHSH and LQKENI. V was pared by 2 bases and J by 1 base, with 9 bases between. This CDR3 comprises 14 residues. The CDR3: CASSPTLSSYEQYF. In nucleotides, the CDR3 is TGTGCCAGCTCACCAACGCTAAGTTCCTACGAGCAGTACTTC.

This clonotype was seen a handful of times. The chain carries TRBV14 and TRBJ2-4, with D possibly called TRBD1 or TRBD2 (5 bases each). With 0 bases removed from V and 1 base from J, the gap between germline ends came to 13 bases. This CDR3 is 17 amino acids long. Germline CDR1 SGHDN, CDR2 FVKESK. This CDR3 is CASSQEWGSGAKNIQYF. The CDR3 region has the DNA TGTGCCAGCAGCCAAGAATGGGGGAGTGGGGCCAAAAACATTCAGTACTTC.

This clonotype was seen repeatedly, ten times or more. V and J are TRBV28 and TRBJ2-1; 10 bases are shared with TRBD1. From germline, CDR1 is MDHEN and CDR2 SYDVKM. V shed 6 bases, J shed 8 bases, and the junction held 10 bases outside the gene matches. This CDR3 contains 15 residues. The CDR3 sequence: CASRVTGGGQDEQFF. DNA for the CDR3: TGTGCCAGCAGGGTGACAGGGGGCGGTCAGGATGAGCAGTTCTTC.

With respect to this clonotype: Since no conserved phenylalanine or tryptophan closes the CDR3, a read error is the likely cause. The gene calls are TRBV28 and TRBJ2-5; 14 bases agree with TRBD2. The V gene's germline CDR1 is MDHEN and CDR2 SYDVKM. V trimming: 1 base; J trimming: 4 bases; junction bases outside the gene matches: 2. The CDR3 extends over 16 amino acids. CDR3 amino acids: CASSLYGLAGGETQYL. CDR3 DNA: TGTGCCAGCAGTTTATATGGACTAGCGGGAGGAGAGACCCAGTACCTC.

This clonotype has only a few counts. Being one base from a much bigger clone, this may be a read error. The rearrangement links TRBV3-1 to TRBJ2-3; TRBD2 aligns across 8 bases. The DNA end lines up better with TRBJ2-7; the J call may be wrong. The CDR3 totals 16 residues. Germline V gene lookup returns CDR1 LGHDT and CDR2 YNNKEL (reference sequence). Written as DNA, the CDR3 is TGTGCCAGCAGCCAAGATACTAGCGGATACTACAATGAGCAGTACTTC. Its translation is CASSQDTSGYYNEQYF.